This T cell receptor beta chain was observed in a study of blood T cell repertoires in COVID-19. The assay was immunoSEQ multiplex PCR, and TCRdb's table has in-frame clones only and misses some. The repertoire holds around 170,000 clones, with over 80% as singletons. In germline, CDR1 is SNHLY, CDR2 FYNNEI. J lost 3 bases, V lost 8 bases, and 3 bases had no gene match. CDR3 length: 12 amino acids. The sequence was collected from a woman aged 55 to 70 with acute or convalescent COVID-19. The chain joins TRBV2 to TRBJ2-7; 8 positions match TRBD1. The sequenced sample consisted of peripheral blood. The CDR3: CASGGTGYEQYF. The CDR3 nucleotides are TGTGCCAGCGGGGGGACAGGCTACGAGCAGTACTTC.